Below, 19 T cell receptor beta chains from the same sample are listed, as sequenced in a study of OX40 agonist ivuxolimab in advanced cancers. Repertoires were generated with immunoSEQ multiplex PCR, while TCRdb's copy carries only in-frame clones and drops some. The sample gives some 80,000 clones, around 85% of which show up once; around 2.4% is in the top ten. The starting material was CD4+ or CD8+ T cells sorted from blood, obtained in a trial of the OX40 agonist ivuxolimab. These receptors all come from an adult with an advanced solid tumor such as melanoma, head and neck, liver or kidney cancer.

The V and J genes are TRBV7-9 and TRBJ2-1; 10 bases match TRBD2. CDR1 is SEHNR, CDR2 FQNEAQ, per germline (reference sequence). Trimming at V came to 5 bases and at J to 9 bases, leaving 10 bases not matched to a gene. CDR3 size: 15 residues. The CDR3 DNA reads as TGTGCCAGCAGCCGACGAAGCGGGGGGGCCTCTGAGCAGTTCTTC. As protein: CASSRRSGGASEQFF.

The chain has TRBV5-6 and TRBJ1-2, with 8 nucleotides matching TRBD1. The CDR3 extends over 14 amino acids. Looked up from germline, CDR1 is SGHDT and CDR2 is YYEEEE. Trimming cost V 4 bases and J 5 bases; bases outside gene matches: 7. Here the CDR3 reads CASSGDRGGYGYTF. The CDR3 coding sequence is TGTGCCAGCAGCGGAGACAGGGGCGGGTATGGCTACACCTTC.

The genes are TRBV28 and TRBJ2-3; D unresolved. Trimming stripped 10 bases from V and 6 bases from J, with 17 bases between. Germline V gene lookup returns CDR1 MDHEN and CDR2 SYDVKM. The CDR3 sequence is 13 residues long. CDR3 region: CATFSVLSDTQYF. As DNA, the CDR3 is TGTGCCACCTTTTCTGTTCTAAGCGATACGCAGTATTTT.

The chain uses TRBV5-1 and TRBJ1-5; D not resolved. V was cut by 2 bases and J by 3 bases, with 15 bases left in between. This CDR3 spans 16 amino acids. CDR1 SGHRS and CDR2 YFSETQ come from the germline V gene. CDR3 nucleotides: TGCGCCAGCAGCTTTACTGGTATGGGATCCAATCAGCCCCAGCATTTT. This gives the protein CASSFTGMGSNQPQHF.

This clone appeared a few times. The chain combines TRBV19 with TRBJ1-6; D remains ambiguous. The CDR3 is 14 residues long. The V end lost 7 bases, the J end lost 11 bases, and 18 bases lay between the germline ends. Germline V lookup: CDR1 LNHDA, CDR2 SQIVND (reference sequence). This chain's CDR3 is CASTWEARHPPLHF. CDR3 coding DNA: TGTGCCAGTACCTGGGAGGCCCGTCATCCACCCCTCCACTTT.

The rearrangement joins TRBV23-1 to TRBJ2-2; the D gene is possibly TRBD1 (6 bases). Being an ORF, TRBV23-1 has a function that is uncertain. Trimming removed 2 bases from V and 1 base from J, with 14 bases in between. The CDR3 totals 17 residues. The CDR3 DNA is TGCGCCAGCAGTCAAGAAACAGCAGGGGTGAACACCGGGGAGCTGTTTTTT. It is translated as CASSQETAGVNTGELFF.

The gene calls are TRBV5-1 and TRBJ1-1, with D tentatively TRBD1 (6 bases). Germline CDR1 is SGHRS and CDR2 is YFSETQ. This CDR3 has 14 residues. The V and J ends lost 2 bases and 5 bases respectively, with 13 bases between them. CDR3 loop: CASSFAGDRTEAFF. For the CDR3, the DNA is TGCGCCAGCAGCTTCGCAGGGGATCGGACTGAAGCTTTCTTT.

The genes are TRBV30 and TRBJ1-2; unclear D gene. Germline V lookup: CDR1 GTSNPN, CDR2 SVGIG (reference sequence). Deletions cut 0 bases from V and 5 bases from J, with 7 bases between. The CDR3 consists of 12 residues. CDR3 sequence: CAWSVTEYGYTF. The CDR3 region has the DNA TGTGCCTGGAGTGTAACGGAGTATGGCTACACCTTC.

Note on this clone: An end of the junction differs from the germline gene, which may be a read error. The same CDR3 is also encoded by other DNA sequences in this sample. The CDR3 is CASSQDSGETGTFINEQFF. The CDR3 DNA sequence: TGCGCCAGTAGCCAAGACTCGGGGGAAACCGGGACTTTCATTAATGAGCAGTTCTTC. The rearrangement links TRBV4-1 to TRBJ2-1; a possible D gene is TRBD2 (6 bases). CDR1 is MGHRA, CDR2 YSYEKL, per germline. The CDR3 is 19 amino acids.

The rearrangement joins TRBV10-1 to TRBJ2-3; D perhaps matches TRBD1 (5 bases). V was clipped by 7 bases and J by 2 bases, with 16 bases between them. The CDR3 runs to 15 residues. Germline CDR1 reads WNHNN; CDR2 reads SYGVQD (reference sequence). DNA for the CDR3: TGCGCCAGCATAAGGGGCCTGAACTCCACAGATACGCAGTATTTT. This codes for CASIRGLNSTDTQYF.

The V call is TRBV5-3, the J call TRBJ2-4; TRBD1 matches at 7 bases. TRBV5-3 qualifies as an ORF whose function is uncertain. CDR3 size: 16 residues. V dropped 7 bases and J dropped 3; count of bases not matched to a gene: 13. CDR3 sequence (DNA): TGTGCCAGAGTTACTCGGACAGGCGCGGACAAAAACATTCAGTACTTC. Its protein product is CARVTRTGADKNIQYF.

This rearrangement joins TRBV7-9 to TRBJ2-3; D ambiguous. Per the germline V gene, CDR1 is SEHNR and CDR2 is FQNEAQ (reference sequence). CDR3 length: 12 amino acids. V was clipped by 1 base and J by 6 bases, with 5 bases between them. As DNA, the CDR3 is TGTGCCAGCAGCTTAGGGGCGGATACGCAGTATTTT. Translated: CASSLGADTQYF.

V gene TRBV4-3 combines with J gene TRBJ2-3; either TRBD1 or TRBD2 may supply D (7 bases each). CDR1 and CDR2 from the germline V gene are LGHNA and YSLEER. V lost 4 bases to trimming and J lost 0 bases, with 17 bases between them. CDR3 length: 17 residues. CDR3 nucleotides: TGCGCCAGCAGCCCCCAGGGGGGGGCGTATAGCACAGATACGCAGTATTTT. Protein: CASSPQGGAYSTDTQYF.

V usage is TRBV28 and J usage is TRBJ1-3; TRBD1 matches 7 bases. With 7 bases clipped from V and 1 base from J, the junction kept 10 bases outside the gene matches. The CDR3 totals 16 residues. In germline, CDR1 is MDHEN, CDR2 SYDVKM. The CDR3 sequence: CASNAGTVKSGNTIYF. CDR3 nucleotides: TGTGCCAGCAATGCCGGGACAGTTAAGTCTGGAAACACCATATATTTT.

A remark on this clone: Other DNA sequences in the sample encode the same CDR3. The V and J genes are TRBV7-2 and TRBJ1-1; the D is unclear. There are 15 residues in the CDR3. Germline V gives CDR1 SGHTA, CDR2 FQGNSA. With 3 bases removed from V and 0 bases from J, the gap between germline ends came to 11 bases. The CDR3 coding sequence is TGTGCCAGCAGCTTGGTTCGGCAGCTGAACACTGAAGCTTTCTTT. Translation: CASSLVRQLNTEAFF.

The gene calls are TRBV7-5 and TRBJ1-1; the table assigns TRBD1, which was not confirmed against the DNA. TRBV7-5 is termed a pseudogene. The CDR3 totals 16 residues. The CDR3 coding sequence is TGTGTCAGAGCGAGAGTAGGGGGCCCCCTGAACACTGAAGCTTTCTTT. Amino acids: CVRARVGGPLNTEAFF.

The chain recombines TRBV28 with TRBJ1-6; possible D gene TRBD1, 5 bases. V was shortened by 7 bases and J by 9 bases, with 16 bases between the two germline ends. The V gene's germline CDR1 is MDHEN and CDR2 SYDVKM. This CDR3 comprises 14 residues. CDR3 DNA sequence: TGTGCCAGCAAAAACCGGGACGGAGCTTCACCCCTCCACTTT. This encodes CASKNRDGASPLHF.

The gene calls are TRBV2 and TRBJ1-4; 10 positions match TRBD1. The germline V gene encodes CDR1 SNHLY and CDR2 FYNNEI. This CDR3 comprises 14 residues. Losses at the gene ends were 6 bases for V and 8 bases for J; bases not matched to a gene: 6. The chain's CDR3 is CASRAGQGSEKLFF. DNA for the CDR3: TGTGCCAGCAGGGCGGGACAGGGGAGCGAAAAACTGTTTTTT.

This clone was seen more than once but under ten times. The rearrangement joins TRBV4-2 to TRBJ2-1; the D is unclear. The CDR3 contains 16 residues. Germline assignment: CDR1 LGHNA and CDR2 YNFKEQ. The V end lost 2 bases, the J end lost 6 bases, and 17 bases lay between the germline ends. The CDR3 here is CASSQRSVGWGNEQFF. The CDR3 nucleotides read TGTGCCAGCAGCCAACGGTCCGTGGGGTGGGGCAATGAGCAGTTCTTC.